The clone carrying this T cell receptor beta chain was recorded a few times. Germline V gene lookup returns CDR1 LNHDA and CDR2 SQIVND (reference sequence). The V end lost 6 bases, the J end lost 9 bases, and 15 bases lay between the germline ends. The CDR3 is 13 residues long. These data come from a study of Ad26.COV2.S vaccination and SARS-CoV-2 variants. Repertoires were generated with immunoSEQ multiplex PCR, while TCRdb's copy carries only in-frame clones and drops some. This sample carries under 500,000 clones, about 90% of them seen once, and the ten largest clones take more than 1.5%. As to treatment: roughly 18 received Ad26.COV2.S at low or high dose, single or two shots; about five received placebo; per-sample allocation not given. Sampling was done on day 63 after the first vaccine or placebo injection.

The sequencing used peripheral blood, collected in a trial of Ad26.COV2.S vaccine versus placebo. The rearrangement joins TRBV19 to TRBJ1-5, with D unclear. The receptor comes from a person aged 18-60 years who received the Ad26.COV2.S COVID-19 vaccine or a placebo. The CDR3 loop is CASSKHELGPQHF. The CDR3 bases are TGTGCCAGTAGCAAACACGAGTTAGGGCCCCAGCATTTT.